This T cell receptor beta chain was sequenced in a study of tumor-infiltrating lymphocytes in primary liver carcinoma (dated by TCRdb to the late 2010s). A note on the overall study: Between late 2015 and March 2016, about 5 patients in China with histopathologically diagnosed primary liver carcinoma had surgical resection. A total of roughly 35 specimens from 5 patients went through TCRbeta repertoire sequencing, namely 25 tumor regions, 5 adjacent noncancerous liver tissues and 5 peripheral blood samples. TCRbeta repertoire sequencing, expression microarrays and whole-exome sequencing were combined in the study across five regions of each liver tumor, with adjacent normal tissue and blood also included. Of the five patients (three men and two women, aged 30 to 69 years), four had hepatocellular carcinoma and one had combined HCC and intrahepatic cholangiocarcinoma. Technical replicate repertoires showed high reproducibility, with mean shared-clone rates roughly 0.88 and correlation coefficients above 0.95. The tumors of the five patients were staged as T1-T3 N0M0, with maximum diameters ranging from roughly 4.2 to 11 cm. Samples yielded roughly 3.65 to 7.5 million productive TCRbeta reads; read depth did not differ significantly between tissue types.

The germline V gene yields MGHRA for CDR1 and YSYEKL for CDR2. The CDR3, from cysteine to phenylalanine, totals 14 residues. The sequence is cut down to CDR3 DNA, 42 bases in frame from base 1. TCRbeta-specific cDNA was reverse-transcribed from 500 ng total RNA using a constant-region primer and ProtoScript II reverse transcriptase. Construction of the TCRbeta libraries relied on three nested rounds of multiplex PCR, following a slightly modified ARM-PCR procedure. Each of the first two PCR rounds ran for around 10 cycles using multiplex TRBV1-TRBV30 forward primers together with a Cbeta reverse primer. Sample barcodes and Illumina adapters were added in a final 25-cycle PCR using Deep VentR polymerase. Before sequencing, amplicons of 200-500 bp were gel-purified using a QIAquick gel extraction kit. TCRbeta amplicons were sequenced on an Illumina HiSeq 2500 with 250-bp paired-end reads. On the study's bioinformatics: Reads were quality-trimmed with Trimmomatic v0.33, and paired reads were merged with FLASH v1.2.11 to recover full CDR3 sequences. V, D and J germline segments were assigned to the rearranged TCRbeta sequences by MiGEC v1.2.1b. Clonotype statistics and Shannon-Wiener diversity indices were computed with VDJtools v1.0.0. Except for diversity analysis, only the 250 most abundant clonotypes of each sample were used in subsequent analyses to reduce sampling bias. TCRdb trimmed public reads at Q25 via fastp, called clones via MiXCR and kept in-frame beta chains. Rows are unified per CDR3 protein, each entry keeping the most common DNA and genes. The V and J calls here are based on TCRdb, not the publication. The sample table holds roughly 330,000 distinct CDR3 sequences, of which approximately 65% were seen once. The ten largest account for about 6% of the sample.

Results the study describes overall, beyond this receptor: Because sequencing covered only the TCR beta chain and unpaired alpha chains were not captured, true repertoire diversity is likely underestimated. Consistent with antigen-driven expansion, pairs of tumor regions showed higher repertoire overlap (mean about 36%) than either tumor-adjacent pairs (approximately 17%) or tumor-blood pairs (around 14%). Compared with blood, tumors had a significantly larger share of the repertoire taken up by the top 250 clones (p = 0.039). Only five or six patients were included in the study, and the authors note that the findings should be validated in a larger study. Since the samples were bulk and unsorted, there was no way to compare CD4+ and CD8+ T cell repertoires.

This clonotype was counted a single time. Its antigen is not yet known. Just one base apart from a much larger clone, this may be a read error. RNA from unsorted whole blood was extracted with TRIzol reagent, and germline DNA was obtained with the DNeasy Blood & Tissue kit. Patients had chronic HBV infection and were treatment-naive at sampling. About 3.6 milliliters of peripheral blood were collected into K2EDTA tubes before surgery. The sample was peripheral blood. The source is a man aged 40-49 years with primary liver carcinoma and hepatitis B virus infection. This sequence uses TRBV4-1 and TRBJ2-5, with 7 bases matching TRBD2. The DNA sequence reads TGCGCCAGCAGCCAACTAGCGGAGAAAGATACCCAGTACTTC. It translates to CASSQLAEKDTQYF.